This T cell receptor (beta chain) was captured by sequencing in a study of shared clonotypes between healthy human individuals. About the research overall: Donor ages ranged 18 to 49 years: a couple of women, a few men. Study outcomes and limitations: Even with large depth, rarefaction showed that sorted-subset sequencing was incomplete. A handful of donors showed sharing of approximately 5% of naive CD4 clonotypes. Across subsets, estimated richness was generally greater for naive than for memory populations.

This table comes from immunoSEQ multiplex PCR, and its TCRdb copy is limited to in-frame clones, with some not included. This table holds millions of clones, just over 90% found once. The V gene end was trimmed by 5 bases and the J gene end by 5 bases; junction bases not matched to a gene: 7. The germline V gene encodes CDR1 MDHEN and CDR2 SYDVKM. The CDR3 is made up of 16 amino acids. As for this clone: Its antigen remains unknown.

Sequenced input: naive CD4+ T cells sorted from blood. Subset defined: CD45RA+ positively selected. The TCR was taken from a man aged 18 to 30 in good health. The rearrangement links TRBV28 to TRBJ2-5, with 14 nucleotides matching TRBD2. In DNA form, the CDR3 reads TGTGCCAGCAGTCTGACTAGCGGGGGGGGCAGGGAGACCCAGTACTTC. This sequence encodes CASSLTSGGGRETQYF.